The present T cell receptor (beta chain) was sequenced within a study of T cell responses to AZD1222 COVID-19 vaccine. TCRdb's copy holds only in-frame clones and misses some; the assay was immunoSEQ multiplex PCR. Of about 120,000 clones detected, 70% to 90% appear once; the ten largest clones hold about 3.5%. The CDR3 length is 14 residues. The ends lost 5 bases at V and 5 bases at J; junction bases unmatched: 7. Germline V gene data show CDR1 as SGHTA and CDR2 as FQGTGA. This material consisted of peripheral blood, taken on day 0 of AZD1222 vaccination. The receptor was isolated from an adult in good health. The chain carries TRBV7-3 and TRBJ2-7; 9 nucleotides align to TRBD1. This chain's CDR3 is CASSPGQGWDEQYF. The CDR3 bases are TGTGCCAGCAGCCCCGGACAGGGGTGGGACGAGCAGTACTTC.